The 27 T cell receptor beta chains below come from one sample, sequenced in a study of T-cell memory formation after mild COVID-19. MiXCR was run by TCRdb on the 5' RACE reads, yielding one entry per CDR3 protein. The sample yields roughly 140,000 distinct CDR3 sequences, 11% to 15% seen once. Material for sequencing was PBMCs or a T cell subset sorted from them (not recorded which). These receptors came from an adult woman who had mild COVID-19 (a few samples of this study predate the infection). Cell type and time point are not known.

V and J are TRBV6-4 and TRBJ2-1; 8 bases align to TRBD1. The CDR3 runs 15 residues. The germline CDR1 and CDR2 sequences are MRHNA and SNTAGT. J gave up 4 bases and V 5 bases, and 7 bases lay outside the gene matches. This CDR3 reads CASSPQGAVYNEQFF. The CDR3 coding sequence is TGTGCCAGCAGTCCGCAGGGGGCCGTATACAATGAGCAGTTCTTC.

This clonotype was seen more than once but under ten times. The chain links TRBV6-6 to TRBJ1-4; TRBD1 agrees at 7 bases. The CDR3 runs to 16 residues. Trimming took 3 bases from V and 4 from J; bases not matched to a gene: 8. In germline, CDR1 is MNHNY, CDR2 SVGAGI (reference sequence). The CDR3 reads CASSYYWTGGNEKLFF. As DNA, the CDR3 is TGTGCCAGCAGTTATTACTGGACAGGTGGTAATGAAAAACTGTTTTTT.

This clonotype occurred many times. The chain uses TRBV4-1 and TRBJ2-7, with D perhaps TRBD1 (6 bases). Trimming removed 3 bases at V and 2 bases at J, with 11 bases between. Germline-derived CDR1 and CDR2 are MGHRA and YSYEKL. The CDR3 has 14 amino acids. In DNA, the CDR3 is TGCGCCAGCAGCCACCCGACAGGAGCCTACGAGCAGTACTTC. This encodes CASSHPTGAYEQYF.

This clonotype was picked up a small number of times. This chain joins TRBV7-9 and TRBJ2-2; TRBD2 aligns across 12 bases. Germline trimming cut 4 bases from V and 5 bases from J; bases unmatched to any gene: 5. CDR3 length: 16 amino acids. Germline V gene data show CDR1 as SEHNR and CDR2 as FQNEAQ (reference sequence). The CDR3: CASSWGLAGGTGELFF. The CDR3 DNA sequence: TGTGCCAGCAGCTGGGGACTAGCGGGTGGAACCGGGGAGCTGTTTTTT.

This clonotype was counted ten times or more. This rearrangement joins TRBV15 to TRBJ2-1, with a weak D call TRBD1 (5 bases). CDR3 length equals 15 residues. Trimming stripped 3 bases from V and 2 bases from J, with 11 bases between. The V gene's germline CDR1 is LNHNV and CDR2 YYDKDF (reference sequence). The CDR3 nucleotides read TGTGCCACCAGCAGCAGGACATCAACCTACAATGAGCAGTTCTTC. This encodes CATSSRTSTYNEQFF. The full variable domain, completed using reference TRBV15 and TRBJ2-1, is DAMVIQNPRYQVTQFGKPVTLSCSQTLNHNVMYWYQQKSSQAPKLLFHYYDKDFNNEADTPDNFQSRRPNTSFCFLDIRSPGLGDTAMYLCATSSRTSTYNEQFFGPGTRLTVL.

The rearrangement uses TRBV15 and TRBJ1-5; maybe TRBD1 (5 bases). Germline V gene sequence: CDR1 LNHNV, CDR2 YYDKDF (reference sequence). The CDR3 is made up of 16 amino acids. Trimming removed 1 base at V and 0 bases at J, with 10 bases between. The CDR3: CATSRAQGTSNQPQHF. CDR3 nucleotides: TGTGCCACCAGCAGAGCACAAGGGACTAGCAATCAGCCCCAGCATTTT.

The rearrangement uses TRBV7-2 and TRBJ2-3; tentative D call: TRBD1 (6 bases). Trimming pared 5 bases from V and 5 bases from J, leaving 14 bases between. CDR1 is SGHTA and CDR2 is FQGNSA in the germline V gene. The CDR3 totals 14 residues. The CDR3 DNA reads as TGTGCCAGCAGCGCTCAGGGGACGTTAGATACGCAGTATTTT. Protein: CASSAQGTLDTQYF.

This clonotype was detected only a few times. The rearrangement links TRBV7-9 to TRBJ2-5, with 7 positions matching TRBD1. The CDR3 sequence is 15 residues long. The junction had 7 bases not matched to a gene; V was cut back by 5 bases and J by 1 base. CDR1 and CDR2 (germline): SEHNR, FQNEAQ (reference sequence). For the CDR3, the DNA is TGTGCCAGCAGCCATCGACAGGGATTCCAAGAGACCCAGTACTTC. It yields the protein CASSHRQGFQETQYF.

The genes are TRBV13 and TRBJ2-2, with 7 positions matching TRBD1. Germline values: CDR1 PRHDT, CDR2 FYEKMQ (reference sequence). CDR3 length equals 13 residues. V was pared by 4 bases and J by 6 bases, with 2 bases of the junction left unmatched. The CDR3 sequence: CASSSQGAGELFF. In nucleotides, the CDR3 is TGTGCCAGCAGCTCCCAGGGGGCCGGGGAGCTGTTTTTT.

J is TRBJ2-7 and V is TRBV7-9, with TRBD1 as a possible D gene (5 bases). CDR3 length equals 12 residues. CDR1 is SEHNR and CDR2 is FQNEAQ in the germline V gene (reference sequence). V gave up 3 bases and J gave up 6 bases, with 9 bases separating them. In nucleotides, the CDR3 is TGTGCCAGCAGCTTTCTAGGGGTCGAGCAGTACTTC. Translated, it gives CASSFLGVEQYF.

The rearrangement joins TRBV18 to TRBJ2-5; tentatively, D is TRBD2 (6 bases). Germline V gene lookup returns CDR1 KGHSH and CDR2 LQKENI. This CDR3 region has 13 residues. Trimming cost V 5 bases and J 7 bases, with 14 bases left between them. This chain's CDR3 is CASSGGLEGTQYF. The CDR3 DNA is TGTGCCAGCTCAGGAGGACTGGAGGGGACCCAGTACTTC.

This clonotype was detected ten times or more. The V call is TRBV7-9, the J call TRBJ2-1, with D unresolved. The germline V gene encodes CDR1 SEHNR and CDR2 FQNEAQ (reference sequence). The CDR3 covers 14 residues. With 5 bases removed from V and 3 bases from J, the gap between germline ends came to 11 bases. CDR3 sequence: CASSAPIGYNEQFF. In DNA, the CDR3 is TGTGCCAGCAGCGCCCCAATCGGCTACAATGAGCAGTTCTTC.

Only a few counts were recorded for this clonotype. This chain joins TRBV20-1 and TRBJ1-1; TRBD1 agrees at 8 bases. Unmatched junction bases numbered 6, after V lost 3 bases and J lost 0 bases. This CDR3 is 15 amino acids long. Germline-derived CDR1 and CDR2 are DFQATT and SNEGSKA (reference sequence). CDR3 DNA sequence: TGCAGTGCTAGCCTGACAGGGGTCATGAACACTGAAGCTTTCTTT. Its translation is CSASLTGVMNTEAFF.

This clonotype was seen more than once but under ten times. The CDR3 sequence is CASSRQGQNEQYF. As DNA, the CDR3 is TGCGCCAGCAGCCGACAGGGACAGAACGAGCAGTACTTC. The chain combines TRBV4-1 with TRBJ2-7; 7 bases are a match to TRBD1. Germline CDR1 reads MGHRA; CDR2 reads YSYEKL. This CDR3 spans 13 amino acids. The ends lost 4 bases at V and 5 bases at J; junction bases unmatched: 5.

This clonotype was seen many times. The rearrangement links TRBV20-1 to TRBJ2-1; 11 nucleotides align to TRBD2. The CDR3 runs 14 residues. From germline, CDR1 is DFQATT and CDR2 SNEGSKA (reference sequence). V lost 3 bases, J lost 8 bases, and 6 bases stayed unmatched. In DNA form, the CDR3 reads TGCAGTGCTAGCCCTCTAGCGGGGGGTTATGAGCAGTTCTTC. It specifies CSASPLAGGYEQFF.

The V and J genes are TRBV12-3 or TRBV12-4 and TRBJ2-1, with unresolved D. This CDR3 is built from 14 residues. Trimming took 3 bases from V and 7 from J, leaving 13 bases between them. The CDR3 bases are TGTGCCAGCAGTTTGTTTTCCGGCTGGAATGAGCAGTTCTTC. Encoded protein: CASSLFSGWNEQFF.

V is TRBV7-9 and J is TRBJ2-7, with 14 bases aligning to TRBD2. The germline CDR1 and CDR2 sequences are SEHNR and FQNEAQ (reference sequence). Trimming took 5 bases from V and 2 from J; bases not matched to a gene: 8. The CDR3 extends over 17 amino acids. The CDR3 here is CASSLAPGLAGAYEQYF. CDR3 nucleotides: TGTGCCAGCAGCCTCGCCCCGGGACTAGCGGGAGCCTACGAGCAGTACTTC.

V usage is TRBV6-5 and J usage is TRBJ2-7; the D gene is possibly TRBD2 (6 bases). The CDR3 sequence is 13 residues long. Germline CDR1 reads MNHEY; CDR2 reads SVGAGI. V dropped 6 bases and J dropped 4 bases, with 13 bases sitting between them. CDR3 amino acids: CASSRDFPYEQYF. In DNA, the CDR3 is TGTGCCAGCAGCCGGGACTTTCCTTACGAGCAGTACTTC.

This clonotype was counted only a few times. The gene calls are TRBV13 and TRBJ2-1; TRBD1 matches 10 bases. The length of the CDR3 is 17 residues. Germline loops: CDR1 PRHDT, CDR2 FYEKMQ (reference sequence). J lost 0 bases, V lost 3 bases, and 5 bases had no gene match. The CDR3 is CASSFGTGDPSYNEQFF. Here the CDR3 DNA reads TGTGCCAGCAGCTTCGGGACAGGGGACCCCTCCTACAATGAGCAGTTCTTC.

This clonotype was seen a handful of times. The rearrangement uses TRBV4-2 and TRBJ2-7, with 9 bases identical to TRBD2. This CDR3 has 15 residues. Germline V gene lookup returns CDR1 LGHNA and CDR2 YNFKEQ. J gave up 7 bases and V 0 bases, and 7 bases lay outside the gene matches. CDR3 protein: CASSQDVAGVEEQYF. CDR3 nucleotide sequence: TGTGCCAGCAGCCAAGATGTAGCGGGAGTGGAAGAGCAGTACTTC.

This chain connects TRBV12-3 or TRBV12-4 to TRBJ2-7; 9 bases match TRBD1. The CDR3 length is 14 residues. V trimming: 5 bases; J trimming: 6 bases; junction bases outside the gene matches: 8. The CDR3 sequence: CASSVSTGGREQYF. As DNA, the CDR3 is TGTGCCAGCAGTGTGTCGACAGGGGGTCGCGAGCAGTACTTC.

This rearrangement joins TRBV6-2 or TRBV6-3 to TRBJ2-7, with D unresolved. V was trimmed by 4 bases and J by 2 bases, leaving 15 bases between them. This CDR3 has 15 residues. Germline-derived CDR1 and CDR2 are MNHEY and SVGEGT. The CDR3 nucleotides are TGTGCCAGCAGTTCGGGTAGCCTTACCGCCTACGAGCAGTACTTC. This codes for CASSSGSLTAYEQYF.

Here the CDR3 reads CASSLQGVADTQYF. As DNA, the CDR3 is TGTGCCAGCAGTTTGCAGGGGGTCGCAGATACGCAGTATTTT. This rearrangement joins TRBV12-3 or TRBV12-4 to TRBJ2-3, with 7 bases identical to TRBD1. This CDR3 contains 14 residues. Losses at the gene ends were 3 bases for V and 4 bases for J; bases not matched to a gene: 4.

This clonotype was seen a handful of times. This chain uses TRBV7-2 with TRBJ2-1; 7 positions match TRBD2. V was pared by 5 bases and J by 5 bases, with 6 bases of the junction left unmatched. Germline V gene sequence: CDR1 SGHTA, CDR2 FQGNSA. The CDR3 spans 14 residues. The CDR3 nucleotides are TGTGCCAGCAGCCCCTCGGCGGGGGACAATGAGCAGTTCTTC. It specifies CASSPSAGDNEQFF.

DNA of the CDR3: TGCAGTGCTAGAATAGGGTTTCGACTAGCGGGAGCTTCAGATACGCAGTATTTT. It codes for CSARIGFRLAGASDTQYF. The chain carries TRBV20-1 and TRBJ2-3; the match to TRBD2 covers 12 bases. The CDR3 runs to 18 residues. Trimming removed 2 bases from V and 4 bases from J; junction bases left unmatched: 13. From germline, CDR1 is DFQATT and CDR2 SNEGSKA (reference sequence).

This clonotype was detected only a few times. The chain joins TRBV9 to TRBJ2-3; either TRBD1 or TRBD2 may supply D (7 bases each). Trimming cost V 0 bases and J 11 bases, with 22 bases left between them. The CDR3 consists of 16 residues. The V gene's germline CDR1 is SGDLS and CDR2 YYNGEE. The DNA for the CDR3 is TGTGCCAGCAGCGTAGAAGGCGGGGGTATTCGACAGGGGCAGTATTTT. It specifies CASSVEGGGIRQGQYF.

This clonotype was seen only a few times. The chain couples TRBV4-3 to TRBJ1-6; TRBD1 might be the D (5 bases). CDR3 length: 15 residues. Per the germline V gene, CDR1 is LGHNA and CDR2 is YSLEER. V was clipped by 0 bases and J by 9 bases, with 12 bases between them. The CDR3 DNA is TGCGCCAGCAGCCAAGACAGGGCGGGGAGTTCACCCCTCCACTTT. This codes for CASSQDRAGSSPLHF.